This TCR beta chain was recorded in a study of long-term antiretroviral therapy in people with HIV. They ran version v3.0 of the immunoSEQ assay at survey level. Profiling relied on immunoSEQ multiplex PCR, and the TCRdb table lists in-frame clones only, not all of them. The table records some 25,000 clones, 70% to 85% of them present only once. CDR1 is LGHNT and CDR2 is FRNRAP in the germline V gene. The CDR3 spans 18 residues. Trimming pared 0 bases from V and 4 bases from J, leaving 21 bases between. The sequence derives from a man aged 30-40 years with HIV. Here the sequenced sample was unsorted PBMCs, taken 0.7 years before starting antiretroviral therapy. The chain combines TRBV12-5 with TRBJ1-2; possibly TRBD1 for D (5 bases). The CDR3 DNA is TGTGCTAGTGGTTTGGTAGTGGGGCAGGGTCCCCGAGGCTATGGCTACACCTTC. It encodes CASGLVVGQGPRGYGYTF.